The following is a TCR beta chain sequence with its context. Its antigen is unidentified. Time point described: after dendritic cell vaccination, including at tumor progression/relapse. Data came from immunoSEQ multiplex PCR; TCRdb stores just in-frame clones and leaves some out. In the table there are roughly 60,000 clones, about 86% of which are singletons. This entry is derived from a study of glioma-infiltrating T cells after dendritic cell vaccination. On the study more broadly: Autologous tumor lysate-pulsed dendritic cell vaccination was given between the early 2000s and the early 2010s. Autologous tumor lysate was loaded overnight onto monocyte-derived dendritic cells grown less than 8 days with IL-4 and GM-CSF.

The V and J ends lost 3 bases and 5 bases respectively, with 16 bases between them. In germline, CDR1 is LNHDA, CDR2 SQIVND (reference sequence). This CDR3 is built from 15 residues. Study-wide results and limits: Higher TCR clonality did not directly relate to longer survival. Few patients contributed both blood and tumor specimens.

This clonotype was obtained from a human donor with glioblastoma. The gene calls are TRBV19 and TRBJ1-1, with a weak D call TRBD1 (5 bases). The source was blood, collected after dendritic cell vaccination. The CDR3 bases are TGTGCCAGTAGTATGCTCGGACGGACATTGACTGAAGCTTTCTTT. Translated: CASSMLGRTLTEAFF.